One and the same sample provided the 13 T cell receptor beta chains below, sequenced in a study of T cell repertoires in cytomegalovirus infection. TCRdb itself ran the reads through MiXCR, one entry per CDR3 protein. This table has around 450,000 distinct CDR3 sequences, roughly 30% appearing once. Sequencing was done on a sample of PBMCs. The source of these receptors is a human donor in good health (CMV status not recorded). Some clones in this sample may be carry-over from other donors' samples.

This clonotype came up a few times. The V gene is TRBV25-1, the J gene TRBJ2-3, with 8 bases matching TRBD2. Trimming took 3 bases from V and 2 from J; bases not matched to a gene: 7. CDR3 size: 16 residues. Looked up from germline, CDR1 is MGHDK and CDR2 is SYGVNS. The CDR3, as DNA: TGTGCCAGCAGTGATCGGCGGGGGGCCCTCACAGATACGCAGTATTTT. Its translation is CASSDRRGALTDTQYF.

This clonotype occurred many times. The chain combines TRBV7-3 with TRBJ2-3; 7 bases agree with TRBD1. Trimming at V came to 5 bases and at J to 1 base, leaving 3 bases not matched to a gene. This CDR3 contains 14 residues. Germline CDR1 and CDR2: SGHTA and FQGTGA. CDR3 in DNA: TGTGCCAGCAGCCTCGGACAGGGCACAGATACGCAGTATTTT. It yields the protein CASSLGQGTDTQYF.

This clonotype was seen a few times. This rearrangement joins TRBV28 to TRBJ2-7; D may be TRBD2 (5 bases). CDR1 is MDHEN and CDR2 is SYDVKM in the germline V gene. The CDR3 is 13 residues long. Trimming cost V 4 bases and J 5 bases, with 12 bases left between them. The CDR3 DNA is TGTGCCAGCAGTTCCCGGGATTCAGACGAGCAGTACTTC. It encodes CASSSRDSDEQYF.

The chain uses TRBV28 and TRBJ2-3, with 10 bases matching TRBD2. V lost 7 bases to trimming and J lost 3 bases; unmatched junction nucleotides: 16. The CDR3 loop spans 18 amino acids. Germline-derived CDR1 and CDR2 are MDHEN and SYDVKM. The CDR3 spells CASKKLVAGGRVTDTQYF. The DNA of the CDR3 is TGTGCCAGCAAGAAGTTGGTAGCGGGGGGCCGGGTTACAGATACGCAGTATTTT.

V is TRBV6-6 and J is TRBJ1-5; D gene unclear. Germline CDR1 is MNHNY and CDR2 is SVGAGI (reference sequence). V lost 0 bases, J lost 0 bases, and 6 bases lay in between. CDR3 length: 15 residues. In DNA, the CDR3 is TGTGCCAGCAGTTACTCCGGAGTTAGCAATCAGCCCCAGCATTTT. It encodes CASSYSGVSNQPQHF.

V is TRBV25-1 and J is TRBJ1-6, with no clear D. The CDR3 loop spans 14 amino acids. In germline, CDR1 is MGHDK, CDR2 SYGVNS. With 1 base removed from V and 7 bases from J, the gap between germline ends came to 8 bases. CDR3: CASSEFGGNSPLHF. For the CDR3, the DNA is TGTGCCAGCAGTGAATTCGGTGGAAATTCACCCCTCCACTTT.

About this clonotype itself: Lacking the conserved final phenylalanine or tryptophan, this CDR3 likely reflects a read error. CDR3 sequence reads: CASSLDFIQQFV. As DNA, the CDR3 is TGTGCCAGCAGCTTAGATTTTATCCAGCAGTTCGTC. The gene calls are TRBV7-2 and TRBJ2-1, with D hard to call. Germline V gene data show CDR1 as SGHTA and CDR2 as FQGNSA. V was pared by 1 base and J by 11 bases, with 9 bases between. The length of the CDR3 is 12 residues.

This clonotype has a handful of counts. The V gene is TRBV7-2, the J gene TRBJ2-3, with 9 bases fitting TRBD1. This CDR3 region has 16 residues. V lost 5 bases to trimming and J lost 5 bases; unmatched junction nucleotides: 11. Germline lookup yields CDR1 SGHTA and CDR2 FQGNSA. DNA for the CDR3: TGTGCCAGCAGCGTAGGGACAGGGACCATCCAAGATACGCAGTATTTT. This encodes CASSVGTGTIQDTQYF.

This clonotype showed up many times. This sequence joins TRBV7-9 and TRBJ2-4; the match to TRBD2 covers 7 bases. V trimming: 5 bases; J trimming: 3 bases; junction bases outside the gene matches: 4. There are 14 residues in the CDR3. Germline V CDR1 and CDR2: SEHNR, FQNEAQ (reference sequence). CDR3 sequence (DNA): TGTGCCAGCAGCACCCGGACTAGCAAAAACATTCAGTACTTC. It specifies CASSTRTSKNIQYF.

This clonotype was observed a few times. The rearrangement links TRBV10-3 to TRBJ2-7; possibly TRBD1 or TRBD2 for D (5 bases each). The CDR3 runs to 16 residues. Trimming pared 3 bases from V and 6 bases from J, leaving 21 bases between. Germline CDR1 reads ENHRY; CDR2 reads SYGVKD. CDR3 sequence reads: CAISEEGPITGGEQYF. The CDR3, as DNA: TGTGCCATCAGTGAAGAGGGTCCGATAACTGGGGGCGAGCAGTACTTC.

The V call is TRBV10-2, the J call TRBJ2-5; 11 bases map to TRBD2. Germline lookup yields CDR1 WSHSY and CDR2 SAAADI. The CDR3 spans 17 residues. Trimming cost V 1 base and J 2 bases; bases outside gene matches: 6. CDR3 sequence reads: CASSEFTSGGSQETQYF. Here the CDR3 DNA reads TGCGCCAGCAGTGAGTTCACTAGCGGGGGATCACAAGAGACCCAGTACTTC.

This clonotype was seen repeatedly, ten times or more. The chain recombines TRBV7-8 with TRBJ1-2; TRBD1 is a possible D gene (5 bases). V shed 4 bases and J shed 6 bases, with 12 bases lying between them. Germline V lookup: CDR1 SGHVS, CDR2 FQNEAQ. This CDR3 is 13 amino acids long. CDR3 nucleotide sequence: TGTGCCAGCAGCTCGGGGCCAGAAAATGGCTACACCTTC. Translation: CASSSGPENGYTF.

This clonotype has a count of ten or more. The chain carries TRBV7-2 and TRBJ2-5; 10 nucleotides align to TRBD2. Germline CDR1 is SGHTA and CDR2 is FQGNSA. The CDR3 is made up of 16 amino acids. J lost 3 bases, V lost 1 base, and 5 bases had no gene match. CDR3 in amino acids: CASSLGTSGHKETQYF. The CDR3, as DNA: TGTGCCAGCAGCTTAGGGACTAGCGGACATAAAGAGACCCAGTACTTC.